This passage covers 17 T cell receptor beta chains from one sample sequenced in a study of T-cell reconstitution after alpha-beta-depleted transplantation in children (dated by TCRdb to the mid-2010s). The receptor library was made with PCR. Instrument on record: Illumina HiSeq 2500. Molecular barcoding was employed in the preparation of TCR libraries, with unique molecular identifiers being used to normalize TCRbeta repertoire quantification. TCRdb passed the public sequencing reads through fastp at Q25 and MiXCR, retaining productive beta sequences. Each CDR3 protein gets just one entry, which takes the most common genes and DNA from the rows behind it. The sample table holds 450,000 to 600,000 distinct CDR3 sequences, of which 32% were seen once. The top ten clonotypes cover under 3% of the sample. Here the sequenced sample was PBMCs from the stem cell graft donor, taken from the stem cell graft. These receptors were collected from a human donor who donated a stem cell graft to a child with aplastic anemia.

The V and J genes are TRBV11-2 and TRBJ2-3; 9 bases are shared with TRBD1. This CDR3 is 16 amino acids long. Trimming cost V 3 bases and J 4 bases; bases outside gene matches: 8. Germline V lookup: CDR1 SGHAT, CDR2 FQNNGV. CDR3 sequence (DNA): TGTGCCAGCAGCTTCCCGGACAGGGGAGAGGCAGATACGCAGTATTTT. Amino acids: CASSFPDRGEADTQYF.

The V call is TRBV20-1, the J call TRBJ1-1; D is perhaps TRBD1 (5 bases). With 3 bases removed from V and 4 bases from J, the gap between germline ends came to 9 bases. Germline V lookup: CDR1 DFQATT, CDR2 SNEGSKA (reference sequence). This CDR3 has 12 residues. The CDR3: CSASRGPTEAFF. CDR3 DNA sequence: TGCAGTGCTAGTCGGGGACCCACTGAAGCTTTCTTT.

In its sample, this clonotype was seen a few times. The chain combines TRBV20-1 with TRBJ2-3; 9 nucleotides match TRBD2. CDR1 DFQATT and CDR2 SNEGSKA come from the germline V gene (reference sequence). This CDR3 has 16 residues. The trim removed 2 bases at V and 2 bases at J, leaving 8 bases unmatched. The CDR3 region has the DNA TGCAGTGCTAGACGGAATCTAGCGGGGTTCACAGATACGCAGTATTTT. This translates into CSARRNLAGFTDTQYF.

This clonotype was counted a single time. The J gene is TRBJ2-2, the V gene TRBV19; the D is unclear. This CDR3 comprises 14 residues. The germline V and J ends were trimmed by 7 bases and 1 base, with 10 bases remaining between them. Germline CDR1 is LNHDA and CDR2 is SQIVND (reference sequence). The CDR3 is CASKVAMNTGELFF. The CDR3 coding sequence is TGTGCCAGTAAGGTGGCCATGAACACCGGGGAGCTGTTTTTT.

The chain joins TRBV12-3 or TRBV12-4 to TRBJ2-1; 7 positions agree with TRBD2. This CDR3 comprises 13 residues. V dropped 7 bases and J dropped 4; count of bases not matched to a gene: 4. CDR3 in DNA: TGTGCCAGCACCGCTAGCGGATACAATGAGCAGTTCTTC. The encoded protein is CASTASGYNEQFF.

This clonotype appeared a few times. The V and J genes are TRBV7-2 and TRBJ2-1, with 12 bases that match TRBD2. The CDR3 covers 18 residues. V lost 0 bases to trimming and J lost 4 bases; unmatched junction nucleotides: 7. Germline V CDR1 and CDR2: SGHTA, FQGNSA. The DNA of the CDR3 is TGTGCCAGCAGCTTAGCGTTTCTAGCGGGAGGGGCTTACAATGAGCAGTTCTTC. Translated, it gives CASSLAFLAGGAYNEQFF.

About this clonotype itself: A clone one base away is much larger, so this may be a read error. This chain joins TRBV4-3 and TRBJ2-5; TRBD2 matches at 10 bases. From germline, CDR1 is LGHNA and CDR2 YSLEER. The CDR3 length is 15 residues. The CDR3 is CTSSQERGGQETQYF. CDR3 nucleotides: TGCACCAGCAGCCAAGAGCGGGGGGGGCAAGAGACCCAGTACTTC.

The J gene is TRBJ1-5, the V gene TRBV27; D uncertain. The V end was cut by 4 bases, the J end by 0 bases, with 7 bases between. The CDR3 contains 14 residues. Germline V CDR1 and CDR2: MNHEY, SMNVEV (reference sequence). The CDR3 spells CASSSGISNQPQHF. Written as DNA, the CDR3 is TGTGCCAGCAGTTCGGGGATTAGCAATCAGCCCCAGCATTTT.

The V and J genes are TRBV30 and TRBJ2-3, with D perhaps matching TRBD2 (6 bases). V shed 1 base and J shed 1 base, with 9 bases lying between them. CDR3 size: 14 residues. CDR1 and CDR2 (germline): GTSNPN, SVGIG (reference sequence). DNA for the CDR3: TGTGCCTGGAGTGGGGGGGTCGGCACAGATACGCAGTATTTT. It yields the protein CAWSGGVGTDTQYF.

The rearrangement uses TRBV25-1 and TRBJ1-1; no definite D call. Between the trimmed V and J ends, which lost 2 bases and 10 bases, there was a span of 14 bases. The CDR3 has 13 amino acids. Germline V gives CDR1 MGHDK, CDR2 SYGVNS. The CDR3 spells CASSEPPSGGAFF. The CDR3 DNA follows: TGTGCCAGCAGTGAACCCCCCTCCGGTGGAGCTTTCTTT.

This chain joins TRBV9 and TRBJ1-2; D might be TRBD1 (5 bases). The V end lost 4 bases, the J end lost 5 bases, and 12 bases lay between the germline ends. Germline CDR1 reads SGDLS; CDR2 reads YYNGEE. The CDR3 is 13 residues long. DNA for the CDR3: TGTGCCAGCAGCTTGTCCGGGGGGTATGGCTACACCTTC. Protein: CASSLSGGYGYTF.

V gene TRBV5-1 combines with J gene TRBJ2-7; 7 positions agree with TRBD2. In germline, CDR1 is SGHRS, CDR2 YFSETQ. V shed 1 base, J shed 5 bases, and the junction held 6 bases outside the gene matches. The CDR3 sequence is 14 residues long. The DNA for the CDR3 is TGCGCCAGCAGCTTGTTTGCGGGAGCCGACGAGCAGTACTTC. It yields the protein CASSLFAGADEQYF.

V is TRBV7-2 and J is TRBJ1-2, with a possible D match to TRBD1 (5 bases). The V end lost 4 bases, the J end lost 3 bases, and 15 bases lay between the germline ends. CDR1 is SGHTA and CDR2 is FQGNSA in the germline V gene. The CDR3 is 15 amino acids. The CDR3 DNA reads TGTGCCAGCAGCTCACGGGGGTTTCCAGACTATGGCTACACCTTC. Protein sequence: CASSSRGFPDYGYTF.

This clonotype came up a few times. The chain couples TRBV29-1 to TRBJ2-7, with TRBD1 matching over 7 bases. The germline gives CDR1 SQVTM, CDR2 ANQGSEA. The CDR3 totals 14 residues. V was pared by 7 bases and J by 1 base, with 10 bases of the junction left unmatched. The chain's CDR3 is CSATGTAVSYEQYF. The CDR3 nucleotides are TGCAGCGCTACCGGGACAGCAGTATCCTACGAGCAGTACTTC.

This sequence joins TRBV12-3 or TRBV12-4 and TRBJ1-1, with unresolved D. This CDR3 is 14 amino acids long. The V gene lost 3 bases and the J gene lost 1 base, with 9 bases spanning the gap. The DNA for the CDR3 is TGTGCCAGCAGTTTTACGGTGCCGAACACTGAAGCTTTCTTT. Translating it yields CASSFTVPNTEAFF.

A few counts support this clonotype. The chain carries TRBV5-8 and TRBJ2-7; TRBD1 agrees at 7 bases. Germline CDR1 is SGHTS and CDR2 is YDEGEE. Trimming cost V 2 bases and J 1 base; bases outside gene matches: 9. The CDR3 is 16 amino acids. CDR3 residues: CASSLRGQLLSYEQYF. CDR3 DNA: TGTGCCAGCAGCTTACGGGGACAGTTATTGTCCTACGAGCAGTACTTC.

This clonotype was seen a few times. V gene TRBV5-5 combines with J gene TRBJ1-1, with D possibly matching TRBD1 (6 bases). This CDR3 spans 15 amino acids. The germline gives CDR1 SGHKS, CDR2 YYEKEE (reference sequence). V gave up 4 bases and J gave up 4 bases, with 17 bases separating them. The CDR3 reads CASSAVSGRGTEAFF. In nucleotides, the CDR3 is TGTGCCAGCAGCGCAGTAAGTGGCAGGGGCACTGAAGCTTTCTTT.